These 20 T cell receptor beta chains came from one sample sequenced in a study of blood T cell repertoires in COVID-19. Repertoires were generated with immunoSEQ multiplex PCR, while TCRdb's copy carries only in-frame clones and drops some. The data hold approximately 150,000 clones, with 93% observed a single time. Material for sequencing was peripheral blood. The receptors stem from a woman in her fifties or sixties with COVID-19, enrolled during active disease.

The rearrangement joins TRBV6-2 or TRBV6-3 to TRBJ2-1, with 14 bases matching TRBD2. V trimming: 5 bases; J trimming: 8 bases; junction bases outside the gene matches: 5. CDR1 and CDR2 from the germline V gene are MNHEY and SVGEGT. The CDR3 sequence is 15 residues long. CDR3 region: CASSGLAGGIDEQFF. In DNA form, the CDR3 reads TGTGCCAGCAGTGGACTAGCGGGGGGCATTGATGAGCAGTTCTTC.

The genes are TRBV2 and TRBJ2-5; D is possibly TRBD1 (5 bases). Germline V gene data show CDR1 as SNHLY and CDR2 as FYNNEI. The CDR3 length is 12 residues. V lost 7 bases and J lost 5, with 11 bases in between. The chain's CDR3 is CASKTDQETQYF. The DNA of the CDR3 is TGTGCCAGCAAGACAGATCAGGAGACCCAGTACTTC.

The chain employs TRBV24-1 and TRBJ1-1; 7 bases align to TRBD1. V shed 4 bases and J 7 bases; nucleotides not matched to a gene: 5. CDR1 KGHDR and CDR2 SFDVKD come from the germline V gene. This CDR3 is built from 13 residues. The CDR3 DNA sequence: TGTGCCACCAGTGACCGCAGGGGGTATGAAGCTTTCTTT. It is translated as CATSDRRGYEAFF.

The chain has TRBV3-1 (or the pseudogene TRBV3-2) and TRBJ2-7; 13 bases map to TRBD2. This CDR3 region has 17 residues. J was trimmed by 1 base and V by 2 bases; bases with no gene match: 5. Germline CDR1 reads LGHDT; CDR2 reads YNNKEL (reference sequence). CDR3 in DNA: TGTGCCAGCAGCCAATTATTGACTAGCGGGGGGTCCTACGAGCAGTACTTC. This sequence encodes CASSQLLTSGGSYEQYF.

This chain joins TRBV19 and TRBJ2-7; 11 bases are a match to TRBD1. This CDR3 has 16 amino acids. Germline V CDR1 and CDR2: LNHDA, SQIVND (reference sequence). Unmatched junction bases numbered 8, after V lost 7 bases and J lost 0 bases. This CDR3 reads CASTPGQGGSSYEQYF. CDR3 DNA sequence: TGTGCCAGTACGCCGGGACAGGGGGGATCCTCCTACGAGCAGTACTTC.

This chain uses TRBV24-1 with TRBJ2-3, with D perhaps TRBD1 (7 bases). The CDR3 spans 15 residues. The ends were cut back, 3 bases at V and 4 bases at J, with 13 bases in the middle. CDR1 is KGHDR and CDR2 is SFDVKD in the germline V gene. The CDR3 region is CATSDRGTEADTQYF. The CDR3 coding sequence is TGTGCCACCAGTGATCGGGGGACAGAGGCAGATACGCAGTATTTT.

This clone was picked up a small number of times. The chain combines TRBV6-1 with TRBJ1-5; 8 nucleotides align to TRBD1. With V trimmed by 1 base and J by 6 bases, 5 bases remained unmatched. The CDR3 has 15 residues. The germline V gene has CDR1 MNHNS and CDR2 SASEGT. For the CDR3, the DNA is TGTGCCAGCAGTGAAGTGGTGACAGGGGTTCAGCCCCAGCATTTT. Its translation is CASSEVVTGVQPQHF.

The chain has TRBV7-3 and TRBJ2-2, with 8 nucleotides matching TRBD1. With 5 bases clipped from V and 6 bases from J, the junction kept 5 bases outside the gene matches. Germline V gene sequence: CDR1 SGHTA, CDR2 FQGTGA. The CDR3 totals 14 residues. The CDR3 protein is CASSAQTGAGELFF. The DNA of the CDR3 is TGTGCCAGCAGCGCCCAGACAGGGGCCGGGGAGCTGTTTTTT.

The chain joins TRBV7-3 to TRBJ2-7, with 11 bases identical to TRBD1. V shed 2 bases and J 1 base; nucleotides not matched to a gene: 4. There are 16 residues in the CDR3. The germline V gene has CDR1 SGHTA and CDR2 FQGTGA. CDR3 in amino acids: CASSLHGTGGSYEQYF. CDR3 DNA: TGTGCCAGCAGCTTACACGGGACAGGGGGTTCCTACGAGCAGTACTTC.

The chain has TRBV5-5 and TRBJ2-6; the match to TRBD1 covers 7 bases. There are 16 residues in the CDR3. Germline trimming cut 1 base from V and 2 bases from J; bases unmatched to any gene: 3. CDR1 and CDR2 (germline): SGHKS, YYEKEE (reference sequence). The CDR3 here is CASSLPDRAGANVLTF. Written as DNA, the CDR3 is TGTGCCAGCAGCTTGCCCGACAGGGCTGGGGCCAACGTCCTGACTTTC. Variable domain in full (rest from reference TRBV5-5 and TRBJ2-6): DAGVTQSPTHLIKTRGQQVTLRCSPISGHKSVSWYQQVLGQGPQFIFQYYEKEERGRGNFPDRFSARQFPNYSSELNVNALLLGDSALYLCASSLPDRAGANVLTFGAGSRLTVL.

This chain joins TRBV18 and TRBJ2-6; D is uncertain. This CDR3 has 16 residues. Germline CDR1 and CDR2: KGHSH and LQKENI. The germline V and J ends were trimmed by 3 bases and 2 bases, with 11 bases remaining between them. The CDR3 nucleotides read TGTGCCAGCTCACCGTACAGCCGAACTGGGGCCAACGTCCTGACTTTC. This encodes CASSPYSRTGANVLTF.

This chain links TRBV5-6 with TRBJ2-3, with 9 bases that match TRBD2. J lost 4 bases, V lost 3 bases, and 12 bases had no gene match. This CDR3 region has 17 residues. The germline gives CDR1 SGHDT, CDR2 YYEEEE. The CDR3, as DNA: TGTGCCAGCAGCTCCCCACGGGCGGGGGGGATGTCAGATACGCAGTATTTT. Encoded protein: CASSSPRAGGMSDTQYF.

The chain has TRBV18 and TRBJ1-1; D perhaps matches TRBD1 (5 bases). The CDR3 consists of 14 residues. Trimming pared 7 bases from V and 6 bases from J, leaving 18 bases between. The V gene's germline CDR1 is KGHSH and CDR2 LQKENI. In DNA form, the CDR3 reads TGTGCCAGCTATTCATGGACGGGGGATGCTGAAGCTTTCTTT. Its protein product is CASYSWTGDAEAFF.

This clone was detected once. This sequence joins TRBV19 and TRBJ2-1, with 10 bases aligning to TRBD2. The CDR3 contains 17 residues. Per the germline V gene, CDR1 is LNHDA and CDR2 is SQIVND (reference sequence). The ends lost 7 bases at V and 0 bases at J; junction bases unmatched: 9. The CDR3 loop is CASKWERGGLSYNEQFF. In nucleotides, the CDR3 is TGTGCCAGTAAATGGGAGCGGGGGGGCCTCTCCTACAATGAGCAGTTCTTC.

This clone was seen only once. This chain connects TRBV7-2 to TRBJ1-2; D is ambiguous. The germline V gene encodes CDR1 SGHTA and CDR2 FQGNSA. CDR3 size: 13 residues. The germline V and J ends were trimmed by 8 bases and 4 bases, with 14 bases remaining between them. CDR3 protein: CASRPEQTYGYTF. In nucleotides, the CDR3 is TGTGCCAGCCGCCCCGAACAGACCTATGGCTACACCTTC.

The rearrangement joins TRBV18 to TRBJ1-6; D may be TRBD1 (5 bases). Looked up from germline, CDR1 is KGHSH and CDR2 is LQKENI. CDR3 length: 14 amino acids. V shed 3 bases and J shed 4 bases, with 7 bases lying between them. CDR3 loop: CASSPPGYNSPLHF. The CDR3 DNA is TGTGCCAGCTCACCGCCAGGGTATAATTCACCCCTCCACTTT. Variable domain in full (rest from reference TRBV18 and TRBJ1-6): NAGVMQNPRHLVRRRGQEARLRCSPMKGHSHVYWYRQLPEEGLKFMVYLQKENIIDESGMPKERFSAEFPKEGPSILRIQQVVRGDSAAYFCASSPPGYNSPLHFGNGTRLTVT.

CDR3 nucleotide sequence: TGTGCCAGCAGGGCCCCGTCAGAAACCCAGTACTTC. Translation: CASRAPSETQYF. The chain links TRBV6-5 to TRBJ2-5; D ambiguous. Trimming took off 6 bases at V and 8 bases at J, with 13 bases between the two ends. Germline CDR1 MNHEY, CDR2 SVGAGI. This CDR3 has 12 residues.

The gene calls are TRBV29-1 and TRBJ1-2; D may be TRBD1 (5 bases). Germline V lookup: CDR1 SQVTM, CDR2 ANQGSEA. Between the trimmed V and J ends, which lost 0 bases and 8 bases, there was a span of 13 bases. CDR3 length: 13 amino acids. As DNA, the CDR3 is TGCAGCGTTGAAGATTTGGGGGGGGACGGCTACACCTTC. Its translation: CSVEDLGGDGYTF. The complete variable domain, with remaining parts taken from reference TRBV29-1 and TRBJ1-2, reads SAVISQKPSRDICQRGTSLTIQCQVDSQVTMMFWYRQQPGQSLTLIATANQGSEATYESGFVIDKFPISRPNLTFSTLTVSNMSPEDSSIYLCSVEDLGGDGYTFGSGTRLTVV.

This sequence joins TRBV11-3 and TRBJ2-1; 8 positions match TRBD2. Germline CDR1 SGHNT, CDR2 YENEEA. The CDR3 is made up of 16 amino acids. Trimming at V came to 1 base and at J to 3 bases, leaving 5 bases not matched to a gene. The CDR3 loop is CASSLASGGDYNEQFF. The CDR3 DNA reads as TGTGCCAGCAGCTTAGCAAGCGGGGGTGACTACAATGAGCAGTTCTTC.

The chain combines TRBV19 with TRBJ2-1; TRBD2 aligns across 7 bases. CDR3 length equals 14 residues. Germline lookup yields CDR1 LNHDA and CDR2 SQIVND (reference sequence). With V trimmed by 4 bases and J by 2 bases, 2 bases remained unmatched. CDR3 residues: CASSSRGAYNEQFF. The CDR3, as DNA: TGTGCCAGTAGTAGCCGGGGGGCCTACAATGAGCAGTTCTTC. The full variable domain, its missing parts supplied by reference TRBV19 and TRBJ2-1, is DGGITQSPKYLFRKEGQNVTLSCEQNLNHDAMYWYRQDPGQGLRLIYYSQIVNDFQKGDIAEGYSVSREKKESFPLTVTSAQKNPTAFYLCASSSRGAYNEQFFGPGTRLTVL.